These 25 T cell receptor beta chains originate from one sample sequenced in a study of control samples from healthy donors and cancer patients. Clones were sequenced by immunoSEQ multiplex PCR, and TCRdb holds only the in-frame ones, with some missing. The data hold tens of thousands of clones, with 75% to 95% observed a single time. What was sequenced was blood. These receptors were taken from a man younger than 45 in good health.

The chain uses TRBV29-1 and TRBJ2-2; a weak D match, TRBD1 (5 bases). CDR3 length equals 14 residues. V gave up 5 bases and J gave up 4 bases, with 14 bases separating them. Germline V lookup: CDR1 SQVTM, CDR2 ANQGSEA. As DNA, the CDR3 is TGCAGCGTTCTAAGGGGTTTGAGCACCGGGGAGCTGTTTTTT. Protein product: CSVLRGLSTGELFF.

The chain is built from TRBV21-1 and TRBJ2-5; TRBD1, the table's D call, was not compared with the DNA. TRBV21-1 counts as a pseudogene. This CDR3 has 11 residues. Written as DNA, the CDR3 is TGTGCCAGCAGCAACAGGGAGACCCAGTACTTC. The encoded protein is CASSNRETQYF.

This clone was seen once. V gene TRBV19 combines with J gene TRBJ2-3; 10 bases fit TRBD1. With 2 bases clipped from V and 3 bases from J, the junction kept 5 bases outside the gene matches. The CDR3 is made up of 16 amino acids. Germline CDR1 reads LNHDA; CDR2 reads SQIVND (reference sequence). This chain's CDR3 is CASSIPPGQGTDTQYF. The CDR3 bases are TGTGCCAGTAGTATACCTCCGGGACAGGGGACAGATACGCAGTATTTT.

The rearrangement links TRBV18 to TRBJ1-5; 7 bases line up with TRBD1. CDR1 is KGHSH, CDR2 LQKENI, per germline. Unmatched junction bases numbered 1, after V lost 2 bases and J lost 0 bases. The CDR3 totals 15 residues. Here the CDR3 DNA reads TGTGCCAGCTCACCAACAGGGGATAGCAATCAGCCCCAGCATTTT. The encoded protein is CASSPTGDSNQPQHF.

This clone was counted between two and nine times. The chain has TRBV6-1 and TRBJ2-7, with TRBD1 as a possible D gene (5 bases). V was shortened by 3 bases and J by 3 bases, with 9 bases between the two germline ends. CDR1 MNHNS and CDR2 SASEGT come from the germline V gene. The CDR3 covers 13 residues. The CDR3 here is CASSDRVYYEQYF. CDR3 bases: TGTGCCAGCAGTGACAGGGTTTACTACGAGCAGTACTTC.

This clone appeared once. The chain uses TRBV19 and TRBJ1-1, with D unclear. Per the germline V gene, CDR1 is LNHDA and CDR2 is SQIVND (reference sequence). V lost 5 bases to trimming and J lost 4 bases, with 14 bases between them. The CDR3 is 14 residues long. The CDR3, as DNA: TGTGCCAGTAGTGTGGTTTCCGGTGGCACTGAAGCTTTCTTT. Translating gives CASSVVSGGTEAFF.

V and J are TRBV2 and TRBJ2-1, with TRBD2 identical over 9 bases. Germline V lookup: CDR1 SNHLY, CDR2 FYNNEI. The CDR3 has 16 amino acids. V trimming: 3 bases; J trimming: 5 bases; junction bases outside the gene matches: 8. The CDR3 DNA sequence: TGTGCCAGCAGTGAGGGTCCGGGACTAGCCCACAATGAGCAGTTCTTC. Translating gives CASSEGPGLAHNEQFF. The complete variable domain, with remaining parts taken from reference TRBV2 and TRBJ2-1, reads EPEVTQTPSHQVTQMGQEVILRCVPISNHLYFYWYRQILGQKVEFLVSFYNNEISEKSEIFDDQFSVERPDGSNFTLKIRSTKLEDSAMYFCASSEGPGLAHNEQFFGPGTRLTVL.

This chain uses TRBV4-2 with TRBJ2-3, with no clear D. CDR1 and CDR2 from the germline V gene are LGHNA and YNFKEQ. CDR3 length equals 14 residues. With 0 bases removed from V and 0 bases from J, the gap between germline ends came to 4 bases. The CDR3 DNA reads TGTGCCAGCAGCCAAGATTCGAGCACAGATACGCAGTATTTT. Protein product: CASSQDSSTDTQYF.

V is TRBV27 and J is TRBJ1-4; D not certain. The germline gives CDR1 MNHEY, CDR2 SMNVEV (reference sequence). Trimming shortened V by 2 bases and J by 2 bases, and 3 bases separated the two germline ends. The CDR3 has 13 residues. This CDR3 is CASSLRTNEKLFF. The CDR3 region has the DNA TGTGCCAGCAGTTTAAGGACTAATGAAAAACTGTTTTTT. The full variable domain, its missing parts supplied by reference TRBV27 and TRBJ1-4, is EAQVTQNPRYLITVTGKKLTVTCSQNMNHEYMSWYRQDPGLGLRQIYYSMNVEVTDKGDVPEGYKVSRKEKRNFPLILESPSPNQTSLYFCASSLRTNEKLFFGSGTQLSVL.

This clone was seen a single time. This sequence joins TRBV15 and TRBJ2-3; 7 bases align to TRBD1. The CDR3 covers 14 residues. V shed 0 bases, J shed 8 bases, and the junction held 5 bases outside the gene matches. CDR1 and CDR2 (germline): LNHNV, YYDKDF (reference sequence). The CDR3 sequence: CATSRDTGDGTQYF. In nucleotides, the CDR3 is TGTGCCACCAGCAGAGATACAGGGGATGGTACGCAGTATTTT.

The V gene is TRBV28, the J gene TRBJ1-2; D ambiguous. The CDR3 loop spans 12 amino acids. Between the trimmed V and J ends, which lost 3 bases and 1 base, there was a span of 3 bases. CDR1 and CDR2 from the germline V gene are MDHEN and SYDVKM. CDR3 in DNA: TGTGCCAGCAGTTTGGATAACTATGGCTACACCTTC. Its translation: CASSLDNYGYTF.

The chain has TRBV19 and TRBJ1-4; the D gene is possibly TRBD1 (6 bases). CDR1 is LNHDA and CDR2 is SQIVND in the germline V gene (reference sequence). The CDR3 totals 15 residues. Deletions cut 7 bases from V and 2 bases from J, with 14 bases between. DNA of the CDR3: TGTGCCAGTAAGCAGGGGAGGTCGACTAATGAAAAACTGTTTTTT. Translation: CASKQGRSTNEKLFF.

This clone was found once. The V and J genes are TRBV10-1 and TRBJ2-7; D gene unclear. The CDR3 consists of 14 residues. Trimming pared 0 bases from V and 3 bases from J, leaving 9 bases between. Germline CDR1 is WNHNN and CDR2 is SYGVQD (reference sequence). CDR3 protein: CASSESRADYEQYF. Written as DNA, the CDR3 is TGCGCCAGCAGTGAGTCTAGGGCAGACTACGAGCAGTACTTC.

This clone appeared once. This rearrangement joins TRBV11-2 to TRBJ1-4; D not certain. CDR1 and CDR2 from the germline V gene are SGHAT and FQNNGV. Trimming took 0 bases from V and 0 from J, leaving 5 bases between them. The CDR3 has 15 residues. The CDR3 region has the DNA TGTGCCAGCAGCTTAGACAGGACAACTAATGAAAAACTGTTTTTT. Translating gives CASSLDRTTNEKLFF.

In DNA, the CDR3 is TGTGCCAGCTCTTTTTCGGCGCTAGCTAACGAGCAGTACTTC. Encoded protein: CASSFSALANEQYF. V is TRBV27 and J is TRBJ2-7, with a weak D call TRBD2 (5 bases). Trimming took off 8 bases at V and 5 bases at J, with 19 bases between the two ends. The V gene's germline CDR1 is MNHEY and CDR2 SMNVEV (reference sequence). The CDR3 length is 14 residues.

Only a few counts were recorded for this clone. The V gene is TRBV28, the J gene TRBJ2-7; TRBD2 matches at 7 bases. The junction had 12 bases not matched to a gene; V was cut back by 5 bases and J by 5 bases. The CDR3 runs 15 residues. Germline CDR1 is MDHEN and CDR2 is SYDVKM. CDR3 bases: TGTGCCAGCAGTCCCGAGATTTTGGGAGGGAACGAGCAGTACTTC. This sequence encodes CASSPEILGGNEQYF.

This chain connects TRBV9 to TRBJ2-2; TRBD1 might be the D (5 bases). Germline V gives CDR1 SGDLS, CDR2 YYNGEE. With 0 bases removed from V and 2 bases from J, the gap between germline ends came to 11 bases. The CDR3 length is 16 residues. The CDR3 bases are TGTGCCAGCAGCGTAGGGGGCCATACTAACACCGGGGAGCTGTTTTTT. Amino acid sequence: CASSVGGHTNTGELFF.

This clone came up a few times. The rearrangement uses TRBV5-1 and TRBJ2-2; TRBD2 matches 13 bases. CDR1 and CDR2 (germline): SGHRS, YFSETQ. The CDR3 runs 17 residues. The ends lost 4 bases at V and 3 bases at J; junction bases unmatched: 6. CDR3 protein: CASSRTSGRADTGELFF. The DNA of the CDR3 is TGCGCCAGCAGCCGGACTAGCGGGAGAGCGGACACCGGGGAGCTGTTTTTT.

The chain uses TRBV6-6 and TRBJ1-1; the D gene is possibly TRBD1 (6 bases). Germline CDR1 reads MNHNY; CDR2 reads SVGAGI (reference sequence). CDR3 length equals 14 residues. V was clipped by 6 bases and J by 1 base, with 12 bases between them. The CDR3 loop is CASRSDRQNTEAFF. The CDR3 DNA is TGTGCCAGCAGGTCGGACAGACAGAACACTGAAGCTTTCTTT.

Here the CDR3 reads CASSLGPFYNEQFF. CDR3 DNA: TGTGCCAGCAGTTTAGGTCCTTTCTACAATGAGCAGTTCTTC. This chain uses TRBV27 with TRBJ2-1; D gene ambiguous. This CDR3 has 14 residues. Germline assignment: CDR1 MNHEY and CDR2 SMNVEV (reference sequence). Trimming shortened V by 2 bases and J by 3 bases, and 8 bases separated the two germline ends.

This clone has just one count. This chain uses TRBV6-5 with TRBJ2-7; TRBD1 matches at 8 bases. The V segment lost 11 bases and the J segment 2 bases; nucleotides outside the gene matches: 5. Looked up from germline, CDR1 is MNHEY and CDR2 is SVGAGI. CDR3 length: 12 amino acids. The CDR3 loop reads CAGGQATYEQYF. The CDR3 coding sequence is TGTGCCGGGGGACAGGCCACCTACGAGCAGTACTTC.

This chain connects TRBV7-2 to TRBJ2-3, with 11 nucleotides matching TRBD2. The CDR3 contains 15 residues. Germline CDR1 reads SGHTA; CDR2 reads FQGNSA. With 6 bases clipped from V and 3 bases from J, the junction kept 5 bases outside the gene matches. CDR3: CASRVAGGPTDTQYF. In nucleotides, the CDR3 is TGTGCCAGCAGAGTAGCGGGGGGGCCAACAGATACGCAGTATTTT.

The V and J genes are TRBV10-3 and TRBJ2-1; D is perhaps TRBD2 (6 bases). The CDR3 runs to 13 residues. Germline assignment: CDR1 ENHRY and CDR2 SYGVKD. The V end lost 7 bases, the J end lost 6 bases, and 13 bases lay between the germline ends. The chain's CDR3 is CAITGGLGNEQFF. The CDR3 DNA is TGTGCCATCACTGGGGGACTTGGCAATGAGCAGTTCTTC.

This chain uses TRBV10-2 with TRBJ2-1; D perhaps matches TRBD2 (6 bases). This CDR3 region has 16 residues. Trimming cost V 3 bases and J 0 bases, with 12 bases left between them. Germline lookup yields CDR1 WSHSY and CDR2 SAAADI. CDR3 sequence (DNA): TGCGCCAGCAGTGATGGCGGGGCGAGCTCCTACAATGAGCAGTTCTTC. As protein: CASSDGGASSYNEQFF.

The chain uses TRBV3-1 (or the pseudogene TRBV3-2) and TRBJ1-6; D remains unclear. From germline, CDR1 is LGHDT and CDR2 YNNKEL (reference sequence). V shed 4 bases and J shed 5 bases, with 12 bases lying between them. CDR3 length equals 15 residues. The DNA for the CDR3 is TGTGCCAGCAGCCGGCGGGCGCGAGATAATTCACCCCTCCACTTT. It codes for CASSRRARDNSPLHF.